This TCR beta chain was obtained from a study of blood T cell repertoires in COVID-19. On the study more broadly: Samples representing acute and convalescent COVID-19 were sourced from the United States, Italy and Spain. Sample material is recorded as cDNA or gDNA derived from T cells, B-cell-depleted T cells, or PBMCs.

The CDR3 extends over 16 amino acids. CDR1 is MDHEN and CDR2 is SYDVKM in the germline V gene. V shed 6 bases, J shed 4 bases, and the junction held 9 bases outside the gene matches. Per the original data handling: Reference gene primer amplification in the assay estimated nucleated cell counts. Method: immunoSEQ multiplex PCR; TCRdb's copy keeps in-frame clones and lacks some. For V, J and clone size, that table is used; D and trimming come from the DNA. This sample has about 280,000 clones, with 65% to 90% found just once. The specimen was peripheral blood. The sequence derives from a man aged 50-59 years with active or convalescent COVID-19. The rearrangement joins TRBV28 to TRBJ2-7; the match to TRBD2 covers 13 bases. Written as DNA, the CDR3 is TGTGCCAGCAGACCCGGACTAGCGGGAGTACGATACGAGCAGTACTTC. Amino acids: CASRPGLAGVRYEQYF. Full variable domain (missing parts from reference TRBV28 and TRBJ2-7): DVKVTQSSRYLVKRTGEKVFLECVQDMDHENMFWYRQDPGLGLRLIYFSYDVKMKEKGDIPEGYSVSREKKERFSLILESASTNQTSMYLCASRPGLAGVRYEQYFGPGTRLTVT.